This T cell receptor beta chain was sequenced during a study of identical twins' blood T cells. TCR cDNA libraries were made from RNA using a previously described, modified protocol. TCRdb reprocessed the 5' RACE reads with MiXCR, giving one entry per CDR3 protein. This sample carries 350,000 to 400,000 distinct CDR3 sequences, more than 25% of them seen once, and the ten largest clones take 5.5% to 6.5%. Germline V lookup: CDR1 MNHEY, CDR2 SMNVEV (reference sequence). The germline V and J ends were trimmed by 3 bases and 4 bases, with 18 bases remaining between them. The CDR3 covers 17 residues. Material for sequencing was PBMCs. The receptor was isolated from a woman aged 18-49 years in good health. V is TRBV27 and J is TRBJ2-2; a weak D match, TRBD1 (5 bases). DNA for the CDR3: TGTGCCAGCAGTTTGATCAGGGAAGCCGATGCCACCGGGGAGCTGTTTTTT. It specifies CASSLIREADATGELFF.